This T cell receptor (beta chain) was sequenced for a study of T cell responses to AZD1222 COVID-19 vaccine. Study-wide results and limits: Following two doses of AZD1222, Spike-specific TCR breadth and depth rose. Clonal diversity may have been underestimated, and the donors were mostly white British, with more females than males. Spike was spanned by vaccine-associated CD4 TCRs, which were dominant at 160-218 and 743-854. All repertoire sampling was performed exclusively after the peak T cell response.

Worth noting for this clone: As yet, its antigen is unknown.

Between the trimmed V and J ends, which lost 5 bases and 4 bases, there was a span of 14 bases. In germline, CDR1 is SEHNR, CDR2 FQNEAQ (reference sequence). The CDR3 totals 14 residues. Clones were read by immunoSEQ multiplex PCR, and TCRdb kept only the in-frame ones, dropping some. Among 84,000 or so clones listed, 88% were seen once. The chain combines TRBV7-9 with TRBJ1-2; D is unclear. This sequence was found in an adult in good health. Material: peripheral blood, obtained on day 0 of MenACWY control vaccination. CDR3 sequence reads: CASSIETSLYGYTF. The CDR3 nucleotides are TGTGCCAGCAGCATAGAGACAAGCCTCTATGGCTACACCTTC.